The rows below give T cell receptor beta chains drawn from one sample of a study of T cell changes during pregnancy in multiple sclerosis. Clones were sequenced by immunoSEQ multiplex PCR, and TCRdb holds only the in-frame ones, with some missing. The data show about 47,000 clones, with 70% to 90% seen just once and less than 2% held by the top ten. Sequencing used peripheral blood, obtained in the first trimester of pregnancy. The receptors shown here come from a female donor with multiple sclerosis, enrolled in a pregnancy study. Both conserved end residues are part of each CDR3. The D gene is left open where the match is weak. Size is stated for part of the rows, as once, few or many counts, or as a class when the clone is expanded.

j_gene: TRBJ1-1
abundance: once
d_gene: .
v_gene: TRBV9
CDR3nt: TGTGCCAGCAGCGTAGGCGCAAGTTCTGAAGCTTTCTTT
CDR3aa: CASSVGASSEAFF

j_gene: TRBJ1-2
abundance: .
d_gene: TRBD1
v_gene: TRBV27
CDR3nt: TGTGCCAGCAGGGGACTAGACAGGGCTAACTATGGCTACACCTTC
CDR3aa: CASRGLDRANYGYTF

j_gene: TRBJ2-5
abundance: .
d_gene: .
v_gene: TRBV5-1
CDR3nt: TGCGCCAGCAGCTTGGAGGGTACGGGGGAGACCCAGTACTTC
CDR3aa: CASSLEGTGETQYF

j_gene: TRBJ2-2
abundance: .
d_gene: TRBD2
v_gene: TRBV6-4
CDR3nt: TGTGCCAGCAGTGTAGCGGGGGGGCACACCGGGGAGCTGTTTTTT
CDR3aa: CASSVAGGHTGELFF

j_gene: TRBJ2-7
abundance: .
d_gene: .
v_gene: TRBV2
CDR3nt: TGTGCCAGCAGTGTTCAAACGGGAAACTACGAGCAGTACTTC
CDR3aa: CASSVQTGNYEQYF

j_gene: TRBJ2-2
abundance: .
d_gene: .
v_gene: TRBV14
CDR3nt: TGTGCCAGCAGCCTTCGGGGAGGAGGGGAGCTGTTTTTT
CDR3aa: CASSLRGGGELFF

j_gene: TRBJ1-3
abundance: .
d_gene: .
v_gene: TRBV9
CDR3nt: TGTGCCAGCAGCGTAGATTTGGCTCAGGGGCCTGGAAACACCATATATTTT
CDR3aa: CASSVDLAQGPGNTIYF

j_gene: TRBJ2-7
abundance: few
d_gene: .
v_gene: TRBV9
CDR3nt: TGTGCCAGCAGCCCGGCGGATAACTCCTACGAGCAGTACTTC
CDR3aa: CASSPADNSYEQYF

j_gene: TRBJ2-2
abundance: .
d_gene: TRBD2
v_gene: TRBV5-4
CDR3nt: TGTGCCAGCATCCAAACTAGCGGGGGGTACACCGGGGAGCTGTTTTTT
CDR3aa: CASIQTSGGYTGELFF

j_gene: TRBJ1-1
abundance: .
d_gene: TRBD1
v_gene: TRBV5-4
CDR3nt: TGTGCCAGCAGCCAGGACAGGTTAGGCACTGAAGCTTTCTTT
CDR3aa: CASSQDRLGTEAFF

j_gene: TRBJ1-2
abundance: .
d_gene: .
v_gene: TRBV7-8
CDR3nt: TGTGCCAGCAGCTTAGGAACCTACGGAGGGCCCTATTCCTATGGCTACACCTTC
CDR3aa: CASSLGTYGGPYSYGYTF

j_gene: TRBJ2-3
abundance: .
d_gene: TRBD1
v_gene: TRBV10-2
CDR3nt: TGCGCCAGCCTTGGCACCGGGACAGGGAGCACAGATACGCAGTATTTT
CDR3aa: CASLGTGTGSTDTQYF

j_gene: TRBJ2-1
abundance: .
d_gene: TRBD2
v_gene: TRBV9
CDR3nt: TGTGCCAGCAGCGCCAGCGGGGCTTCCTACAATGAGCAGTTCTTC
CDR3aa: CASSASGASYNEQFF

j_gene: TRBJ2-2
abundance: .
d_gene: TRBD1
v_gene: TRBV7-9
CDR3nt: TGTGCCAGCAGCCCAGGGGGCCGTTCAGTGACCGGGGAGCTGTTTTTT
CDR3aa: CASSPGGRSVTGELFF

j_gene: TRBJ1-1
abundance: .
d_gene: .
v_gene: TRBV21-1
CDR3nt: TGTGCCAGCGGTGGCATGAACACTGAAGCTTTCTTT
CDR3aa: CASGGMNTEAFF

j_gene: TRBJ2-3
abundance: .
d_gene: .
v_gene: TRBV28
CDR3nt: TGTGCCAGCAGTTTGTCAGGGAGCACAGATACGCAGTATTTT
CDR3aa: CASSLSGSTDTQYF

j_gene: TRBJ1-6
abundance: once
d_gene: .
v_gene: TRBV4-3
CDR3nt: TGCGCCAGCAGCCTCCTCGGGGGGGACCTGGATAATTCACCCCTCCACTTT
CDR3aa: CASSLLGGDLDNSPLHF

j_gene: TRBJ1-1
abundance: .
d_gene: .
v_gene: TRBV9
CDR3nt: TGTGCCAGCAAAGGGGATCCGGGGGCTGAAGCTTTCTTT
CDR3aa: CASKGDPGAEAFF

j_gene: TRBJ2-1
abundance: .
d_gene: .
v_gene: TRBV19
CDR3nt: TGTGCCAGTATACCCACTCTGGGAGGCAGCAATGAGCAGTTCTTC
CDR3aa: CASIPTLGGSNEQFF

j_gene: TRBJ1-2
abundance: .
d_gene: .
v_gene: TRBV19
CDR3nt: TGTGCCAGTAGTATCCTGGTCGTCATCGGGGTTAACTATGGCTACACCTTC
CDR3aa: CASSILVVIGVNYGYTF